This T cell receptor beta chain appears in the sequencing data of a study of blood T cell repertoires in COVID-19. Study summary: Material from acute and convalescent COVID-19 was sourced from the United States, Italy and Spain.

The V gene's germline CDR1 is SGHVS and CDR2 FQNEAQ. This CDR3 is 12 amino acids long. Trimming pared 5 bases from V and 5 bases from J, leaving 8 bases between. Under the authors' procedure: Reference gene primer amplification gave estimated nucleated cell counts. The repertoire was sequenced with immunoSEQ multiplex PCR; TCRdb's copy has only in-frame clones and lacks some. Clonal size and the V and J genes are those of that table, whereas D and trimming came from the DNA. The sample carries 150,000 to 200,000 clones, 65% to 85% recorded once. The sample taken for sequencing was peripheral blood. This rearrangement joins TRBV7-8 to TRBJ2-3, with a tentative D call TRBD2 (5 bases). The clonotype was recovered from a man between 60 and 70 years old with active or convalescent COVID-19. DNA for the CDR3: TGTGCCAGCAGCCCAGGAGGAGATACGCAGTATTTT. Protein: CASSPGGDTQYF.